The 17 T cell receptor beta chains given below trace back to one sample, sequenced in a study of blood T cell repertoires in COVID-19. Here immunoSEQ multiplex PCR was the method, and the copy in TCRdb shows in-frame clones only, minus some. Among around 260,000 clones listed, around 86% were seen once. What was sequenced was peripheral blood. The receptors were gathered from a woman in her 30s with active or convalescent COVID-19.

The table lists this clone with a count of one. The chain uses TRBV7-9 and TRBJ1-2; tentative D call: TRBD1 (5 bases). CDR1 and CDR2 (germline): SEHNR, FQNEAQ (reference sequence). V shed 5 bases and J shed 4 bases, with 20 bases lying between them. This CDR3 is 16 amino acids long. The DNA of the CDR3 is TGTGCCAGCAGCAAACCGCGATTGGGGCCGAGCTATGGCTACACCTTC. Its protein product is CASSKPRLGPSYGYTF. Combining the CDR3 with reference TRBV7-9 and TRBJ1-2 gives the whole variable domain DTGVSQNPRHKITKRGQNVTFRCDPISEHNRLYWYRQTLGQGPEFLTYFQNEAQLEKSRLLSDRFSAERPKGSFSTLEIQRTEQGDSAMYLCASSKPRLGPSYGYTFGSGTRLTVV.

CDR3 nucleotide sequence: TGTGCCACCAGCAGAGTGGTCAGTGCAGAGACCCAGTACTTC. Its translation is CATSRVVSAETQYF. The rearrangement joins TRBV15 to TRBJ2-5; D is undetermined. The V end was cut by 1 base, the J end by 4 bases, with 10 bases between. The CDR3 is 14 residues long. From germline, CDR1 is LNHNV and CDR2 YYDKDF (reference sequence).

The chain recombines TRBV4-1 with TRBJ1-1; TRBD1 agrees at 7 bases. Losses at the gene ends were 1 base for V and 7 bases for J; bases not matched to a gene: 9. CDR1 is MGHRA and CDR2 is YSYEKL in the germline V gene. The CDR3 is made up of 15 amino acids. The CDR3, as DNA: TGCGCCAGCAGCCAAGTGACAGGGTATTCGCTTGAAGCTTTCTTT. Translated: CASSQVTGYSLEAFF.

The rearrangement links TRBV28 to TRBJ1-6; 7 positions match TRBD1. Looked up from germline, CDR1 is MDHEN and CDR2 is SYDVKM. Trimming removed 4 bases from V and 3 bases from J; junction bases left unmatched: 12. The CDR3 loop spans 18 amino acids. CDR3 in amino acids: CASSSGGTARIYNSPLHF. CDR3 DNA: TGTGCCAGCAGTTCGGGAGGGACAGCCCGGATCTATAATTCACCCCTCCACTTT.

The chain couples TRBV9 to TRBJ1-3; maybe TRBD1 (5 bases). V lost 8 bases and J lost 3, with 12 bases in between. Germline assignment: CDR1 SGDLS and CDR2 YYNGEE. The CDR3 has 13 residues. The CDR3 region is CARGVRGGNTIYF. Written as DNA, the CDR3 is TGTGCCAGAGGGGTTAGAGGTGGAAACACCATATATTTT.

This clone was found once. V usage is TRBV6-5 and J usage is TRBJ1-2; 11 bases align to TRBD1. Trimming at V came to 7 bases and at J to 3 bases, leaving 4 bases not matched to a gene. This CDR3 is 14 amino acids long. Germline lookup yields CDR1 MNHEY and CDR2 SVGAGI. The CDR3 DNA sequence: TGTGCCAGCACTCCGGGACAGGGGGACTATGGCTACACCTTC. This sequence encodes CASTPGQGDYGYTF.

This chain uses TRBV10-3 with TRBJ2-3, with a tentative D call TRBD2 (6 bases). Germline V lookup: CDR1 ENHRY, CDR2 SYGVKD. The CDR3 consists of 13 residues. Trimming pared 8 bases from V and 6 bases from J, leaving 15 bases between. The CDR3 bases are TGTGCCATCGTGGGGGGTGCATTCGATACGCAGTATTTT. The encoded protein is CAIVGGAFDTQYF.

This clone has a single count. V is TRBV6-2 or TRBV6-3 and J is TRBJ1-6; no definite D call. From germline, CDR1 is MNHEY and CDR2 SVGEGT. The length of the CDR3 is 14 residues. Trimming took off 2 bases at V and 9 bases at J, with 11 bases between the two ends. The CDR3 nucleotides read TGTGCCAGCAGTTACGCCGACTCCTCTTCACCCCTCCACTTT. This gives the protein CASSYADSSSPLHF.

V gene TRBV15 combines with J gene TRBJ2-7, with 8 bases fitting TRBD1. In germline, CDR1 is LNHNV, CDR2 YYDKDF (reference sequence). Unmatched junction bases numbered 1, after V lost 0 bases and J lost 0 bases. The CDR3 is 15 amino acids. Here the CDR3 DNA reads TGTGCCACCAGCAGAGAGGGACAGGACTCCTACGAGCAGTACTTC. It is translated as CATSREGQDSYEQYF.

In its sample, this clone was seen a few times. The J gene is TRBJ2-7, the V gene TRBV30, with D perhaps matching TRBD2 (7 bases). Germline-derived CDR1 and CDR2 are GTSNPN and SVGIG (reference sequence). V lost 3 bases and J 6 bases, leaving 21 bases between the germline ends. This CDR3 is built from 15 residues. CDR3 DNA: TGTGCCTGGAGCGCCCCGGGGGGCGGAGTGGTCGAGCAGTACTTC. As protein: CAWSAPGGGVVEQYF.

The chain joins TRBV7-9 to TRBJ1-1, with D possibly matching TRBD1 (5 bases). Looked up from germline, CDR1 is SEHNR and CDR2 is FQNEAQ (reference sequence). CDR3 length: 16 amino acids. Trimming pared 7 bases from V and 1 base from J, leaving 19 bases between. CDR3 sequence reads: CASTSRYGGRNTEAFF. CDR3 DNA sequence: TGTGCCAGCACTTCCCGTTATGGGGGGAGGAACACTGAAGCTTTCTTT.

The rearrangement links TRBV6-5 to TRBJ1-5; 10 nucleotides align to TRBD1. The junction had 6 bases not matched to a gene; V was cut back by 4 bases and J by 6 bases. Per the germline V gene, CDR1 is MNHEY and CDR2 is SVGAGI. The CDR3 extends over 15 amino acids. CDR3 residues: CASSSETGGVQPQHF. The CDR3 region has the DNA TGTGCCAGCAGTTCAGAGACAGGGGGCGTTCAGCCCCAGCATTTT.

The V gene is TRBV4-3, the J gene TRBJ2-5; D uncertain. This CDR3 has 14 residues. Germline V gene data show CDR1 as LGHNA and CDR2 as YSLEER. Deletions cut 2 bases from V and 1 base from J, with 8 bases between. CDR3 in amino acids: CASSQHLGQETQYF. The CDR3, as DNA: TGCGCCAGCAGCCAACACCTAGGCCAAGAGACCCAGTACTTC.

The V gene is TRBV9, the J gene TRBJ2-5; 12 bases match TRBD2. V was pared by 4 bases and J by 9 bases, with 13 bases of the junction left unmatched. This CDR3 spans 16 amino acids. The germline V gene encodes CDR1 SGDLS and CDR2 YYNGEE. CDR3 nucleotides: TGTGCCAGCAGCCCCACCGGGACTAGCGGGTGGGGGGCCCAGTACTTC. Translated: CASSPTGTSGWGAQYF.

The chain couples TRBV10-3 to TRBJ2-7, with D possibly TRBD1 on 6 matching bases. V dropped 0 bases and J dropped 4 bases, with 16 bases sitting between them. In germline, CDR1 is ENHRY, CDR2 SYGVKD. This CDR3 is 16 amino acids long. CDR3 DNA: TGTGCCATCAGTGAGTCAAGGGCAGGGGATGGTTACGAGCAGTACTTC. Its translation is CAISESRAGDGYEQYF.

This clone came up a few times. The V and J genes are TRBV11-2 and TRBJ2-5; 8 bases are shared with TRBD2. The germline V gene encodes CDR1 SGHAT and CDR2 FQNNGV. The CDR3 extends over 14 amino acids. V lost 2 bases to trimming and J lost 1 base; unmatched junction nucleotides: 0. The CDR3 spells CASSLRGGQETQYF. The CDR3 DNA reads TGTGCCAGCAGCTTACGGGGGGGCCAAGAGACCCAGTACTTC.

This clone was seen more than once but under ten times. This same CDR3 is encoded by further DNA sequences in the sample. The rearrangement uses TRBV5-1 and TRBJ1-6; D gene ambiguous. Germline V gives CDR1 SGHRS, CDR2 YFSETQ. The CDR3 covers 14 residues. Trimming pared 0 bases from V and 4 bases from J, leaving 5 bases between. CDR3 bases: TGCGCCAGCAGCTTGGGCCAGTATAATTCACCCCTCCACTTT. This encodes CASSLGQYNSPLHF.